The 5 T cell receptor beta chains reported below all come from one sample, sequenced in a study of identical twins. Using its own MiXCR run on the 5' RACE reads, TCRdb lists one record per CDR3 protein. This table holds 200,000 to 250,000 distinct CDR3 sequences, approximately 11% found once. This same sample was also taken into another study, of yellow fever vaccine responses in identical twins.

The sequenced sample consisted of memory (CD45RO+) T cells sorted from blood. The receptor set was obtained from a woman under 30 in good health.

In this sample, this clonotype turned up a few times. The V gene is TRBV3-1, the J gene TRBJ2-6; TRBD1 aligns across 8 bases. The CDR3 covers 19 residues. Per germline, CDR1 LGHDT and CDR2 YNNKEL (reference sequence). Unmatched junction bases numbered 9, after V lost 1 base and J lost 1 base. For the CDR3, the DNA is TGTGCCAGCAGCCAAGCTCAGCAGGGGGCGAGGTCTGGGGCCAACGTCCTGACTTTC. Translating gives CASSQAQQGARSGANVLTF.

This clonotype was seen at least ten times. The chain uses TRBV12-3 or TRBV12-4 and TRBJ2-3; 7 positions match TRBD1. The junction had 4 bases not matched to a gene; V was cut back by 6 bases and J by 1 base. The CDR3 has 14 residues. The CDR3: CASRTTGGTDTQYF. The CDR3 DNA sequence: TGTGCCAGCAGAACTACAGGGGGCACAGATACGCAGTATTTT.

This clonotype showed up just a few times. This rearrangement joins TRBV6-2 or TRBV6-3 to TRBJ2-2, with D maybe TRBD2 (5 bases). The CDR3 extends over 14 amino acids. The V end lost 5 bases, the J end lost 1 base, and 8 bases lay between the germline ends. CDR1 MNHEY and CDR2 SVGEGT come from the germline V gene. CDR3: CASSDYGNTGELFF. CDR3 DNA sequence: TGTGCCAGCAGTGACTACGGGAACACCGGGGAGCTGTTTTTT.

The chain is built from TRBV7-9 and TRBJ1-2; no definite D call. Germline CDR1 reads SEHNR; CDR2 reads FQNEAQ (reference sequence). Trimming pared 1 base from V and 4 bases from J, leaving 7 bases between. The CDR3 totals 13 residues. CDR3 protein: CASSLGRSYGYTF. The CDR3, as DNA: TGTGCCAGCAGCTTAGGGCGGAGCTATGGCTACACCTTC.

The CDR3 region is CASSPGTRGTDTQYF. The CDR3 bases are TGTGCCAGCTCACCCGGGACTAGAGGCACAGATACGCAGTATTTT. The V gene is TRBV18, the J gene TRBJ2-3, with 8 positions matching TRBD2. Germline-derived CDR1 and CDR2 are KGHSH and LQKENI. Trimming took 3 bases from V and 1 from J; bases not matched to a gene: 3. The CDR3 is made up of 15 amino acids.